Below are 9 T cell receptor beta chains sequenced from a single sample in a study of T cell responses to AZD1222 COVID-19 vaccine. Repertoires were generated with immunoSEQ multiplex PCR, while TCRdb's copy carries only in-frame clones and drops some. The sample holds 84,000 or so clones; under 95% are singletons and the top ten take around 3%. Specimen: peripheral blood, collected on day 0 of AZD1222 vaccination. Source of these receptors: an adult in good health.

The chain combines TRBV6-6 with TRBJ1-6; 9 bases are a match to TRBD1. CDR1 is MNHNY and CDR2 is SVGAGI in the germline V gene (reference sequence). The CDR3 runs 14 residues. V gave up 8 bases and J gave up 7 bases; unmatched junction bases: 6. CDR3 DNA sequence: TGTGCCAGCGGGACAGGGAGGGAGAATTCACCCCTCCACTTT. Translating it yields CASGTGRENSPLHF.

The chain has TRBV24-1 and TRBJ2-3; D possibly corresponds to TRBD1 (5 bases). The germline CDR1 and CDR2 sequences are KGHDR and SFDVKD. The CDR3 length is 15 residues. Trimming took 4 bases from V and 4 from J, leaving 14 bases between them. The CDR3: CATSDPRVSADTQYF. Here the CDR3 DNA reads TGTGCCACCAGTGACCCCAGGGTGTCGGCAGATACGCAGTATTTT.

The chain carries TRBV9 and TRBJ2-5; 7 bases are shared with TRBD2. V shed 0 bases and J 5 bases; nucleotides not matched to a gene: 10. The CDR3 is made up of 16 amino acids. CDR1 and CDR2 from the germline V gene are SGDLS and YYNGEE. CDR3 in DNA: TGTGCCAGCAGCGTAGGGGGAGGGGCTGCCGGGGAGACCCAGTACTTC. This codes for CASSVGGGAAGETQYF.

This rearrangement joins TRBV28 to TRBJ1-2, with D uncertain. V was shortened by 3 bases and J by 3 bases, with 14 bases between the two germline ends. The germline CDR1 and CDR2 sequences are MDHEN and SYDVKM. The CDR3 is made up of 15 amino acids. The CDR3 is CASSFVVRFDYGYTF. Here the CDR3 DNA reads TGTGCCAGCAGTTTTGTCGTTCGGTTTGACTATGGCTACACCTTC.

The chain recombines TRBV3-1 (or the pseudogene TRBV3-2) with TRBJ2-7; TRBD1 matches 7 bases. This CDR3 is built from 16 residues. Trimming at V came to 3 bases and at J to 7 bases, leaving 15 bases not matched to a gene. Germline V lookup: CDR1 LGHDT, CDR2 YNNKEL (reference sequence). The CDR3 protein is CASSQEQGGGPIEQYF. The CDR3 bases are TGTGCCAGCAGCCAGGAACAAGGGGGCGGACCGATAGAGCAGTACTTC.

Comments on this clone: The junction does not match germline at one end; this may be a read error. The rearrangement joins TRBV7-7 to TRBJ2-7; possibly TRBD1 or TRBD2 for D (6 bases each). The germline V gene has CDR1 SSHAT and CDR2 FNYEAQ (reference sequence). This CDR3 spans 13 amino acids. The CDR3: CASSLADGRGLYF. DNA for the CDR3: TGTGCTAGCAGCTTAGCGGACGGACGGGGGCTGTACTTC.

Written as DNA, the CDR3 is TGTGCCAGCTCACCGGGCGACAGGGAAGCTTTCTTT. Translating it yields CASSPGDREAFF. This rearrangement joins TRBV18 to TRBJ1-1, with TRBD1 as a possible D gene (6 bases). The length of the CDR3 is 12 residues. V was trimmed by 3 bases and J by 8 bases, leaving 10 bases between them. CDR1 is KGHSH and CDR2 is LQKENI in the germline V gene.

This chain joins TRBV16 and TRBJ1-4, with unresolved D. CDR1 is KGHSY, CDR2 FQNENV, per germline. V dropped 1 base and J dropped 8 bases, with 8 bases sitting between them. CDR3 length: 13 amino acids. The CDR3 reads CASSQWTLEKLFF. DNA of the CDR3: TGTGCCAGCAGCCAATGGACTTTGGAAAAACTGTTTTTT.

This CDR3 is CASSRIPGLQTGELFF. Here the CDR3 DNA reads TGTGCCAGCAGCAGAATCCCGGGACTCCAAACCGGGGAGCTGTTTTTT. This sequence joins TRBV7-2 and TRBJ2-2; tentative D call: TRBD2 (6 bases). This CDR3 contains 16 residues. Trimming stripped 5 bases from V and 5 bases from J, with 18 bases between. Looked up from germline, CDR1 is SGHTA and CDR2 is FQGNSA.